These 21 T cell receptor beta chains originate from one sample sequenced in a study of blood T cell repertoires in COVID-19. Here immunoSEQ multiplex PCR was the method, and the copy in TCRdb shows in-frame clones only, minus some. The repertoire holds about 140,000 clones, with over 65% as singletons. Sequencing input: peripheral blood. The origin of the receptors is a woman aged 80 or over with active or convalescent COVID-19.

The V call is TRBV3-1 (or the pseudogene TRBV3-2), the J call TRBJ2-3; a possible D gene is TRBD1 (5 bases). CDR1 is LGHDT, CDR2 YNNKEL, per germline (reference sequence). The CDR3 length is 15 residues. With 4 bases removed from V and 2 bases from J, the gap between germline ends came to 13 bases. CDR3 sequence reads: CASSRGGAVTDTQYF. The DNA for the CDR3 is TGTGCCAGCAGCCGCGGTGGGGCGGTCACAGATACGCAGTATTTT.

V is TRBV19 and J is TRBJ2-7, with D possibly TRBD1 on 5 matching bases. CDR1 LNHDA and CDR2 SQIVND come from the germline V gene (reference sequence). CDR3 length: 14 residues. Trimming shortened V by 9 bases and J by 4 bases, and 19 bases separated the two germline ends. The DNA of the CDR3 is TGTGCCAGCTCTCTAAATGACAGAAAATACGAGCAGTACTTC. The encoded protein is CASSLNDRKYEQYF. The whole variable domain, remainder taken from reference TRBV19 and TRBJ2-7, is DGGITQSPKYLFRKEGQNVTLSCEQNLNHDAMYWYRQDPGQGLRLIYYSQIVNDFQKGDIAEGYSVSREKKESFPLTVTSAQKNPTAFYLCASSLNDRKYEQYFGPGTRLTVT.

This chain joins TRBV29-1 and TRBJ1-3, with a tentative D call TRBD1 (5 bases). The germline gives CDR1 SQVTM, CDR2 ANQGSEA. V was trimmed by 1 base and J by 1 base, leaving 5 bases between them. The CDR3 runs 13 residues. As DNA, the CDR3 is TGCAGCGTTGAAGCAGGGTCTGGAAACACCATATATTTT. It specifies CSVEAGSGNTIYF.

The chain has TRBV3-1 (or the pseudogene TRBV3-2) and TRBJ1-2; TRBD1 aligns across 7 bases. Germline V gives CDR1 LGHDT, CDR2 YNNKEL (reference sequence). The CDR3 covers 15 residues. After removal of 3 bases from V and 3 bases from J, the junction contained 7 bases not matched to a gene. CDR3 amino acids: CASSHLKTGYYGYTF. The CDR3 DNA reads as TGTGCCAGCAGCCACCTTAAGACAGGGTACTATGGCTACACCTTC.

The chain is built from TRBV5-1 and TRBJ2-6; 7 bases match TRBD1. The CDR3 length is 15 residues. Germline V gives CDR1 SGHRS, CDR2 YFSETQ. Germline trimming cut 5 bases from V and 1 base from J; bases unmatched to any gene: 3. CDR3 coding DNA: TGCGCCAGCAGGACAGGGTCTTCTGGGGCCAACGTCCTGACTTTC. Its translation is CASRTGSSGANVLTF.

This clone appeared a single time. The genes are TRBV7-9 and TRBJ1-1; the match to TRBD1 covers 7 bases. Trimming removed 5 bases from V and 6 bases from J; junction bases left unmatched: 12. The CDR3 covers 15 residues. The germline gives CDR1 SEHNR, CDR2 FQNEAQ (reference sequence). The CDR3 nucleotides read TGTGCCAGCAGCCCGAGGACAGGTTCGGGGGCTGAAGCTTTCTTT. Its translation: CASSPRTGSGAEAFF. Combining the CDR3 with reference TRBV7-9 and TRBJ1-1 gives the whole variable domain DTGVSQNPRHKITKRGQNVTFRCDPISEHNRLYWYRQTLGQGPEFLTYFQNEAQLEKSRLLSDRFSAERPKGSFSTLEIQRTEQGDSAMYLCASSPRTGSGAEAFFGQGTRLTVV.

The gene calls are TRBV14 and TRBJ2-3, with TRBD2 matching 7 bases. Germline trimming cut 4 bases from V and 6 bases from J; bases unmatched to any gene: 13. Germline lookup yields CDR1 SGHDN and CDR2 FVKESK. The CDR3 runs 16 residues. The DNA of the CDR3 is TGTGCCAGCAGCCGGGGGGGAGGACGGGCTTTGGATACGCAGTATTTT. The encoded protein is CASSRGGGRALDTQYF.

The chain carries TRBV5-1 and TRBJ2-3; 12 positions agree with TRBD2. The CDR3 consists of 15 residues. Looked up from germline, CDR1 is SGHRS and CDR2 is YFSETQ. J lost 7 bases, V lost 0 bases, and 3 bases had no gene match. The CDR3 region has the DNA TGCGCCAGCAGCTTGGAAGGGACTAGCGGGCATACGCAGTATTTT. Translation: CASSLEGTSGHTQYF.

The rearrangement links TRBV6-4 to TRBJ2-2; TRBD1 aligns across 7 bases. Trimming removed 2 bases from V and 5 bases from J; junction bases left unmatched: 2. CDR3 length: 14 amino acids. CDR1 MRHNA and CDR2 SNTAGT come from the germline V gene. The CDR3 DNA reads TGTGCCAGCAGTGACGGGACAGAGACCGGGGAGCTGTTTTTT. This translates into CASSDGTETGELFF.

J is TRBJ2-1 and V is TRBV9, with TRBD2 identical over 9 bases. This CDR3 contains 13 residues. The V gene end was trimmed by 6 bases and the J gene end by 9 bases; junction bases not matched to a gene: 7. The germline V gene has CDR1 SGDLS and CDR2 YYNGEE. CDR3 nucleotide sequence: TGTGCCAGCAAGAGCGGGGGGTCATCTGAGCAGTTCTTC. Translation gives CASKSGGSSEQFF.

The V call is TRBV6-2 or TRBV6-3, the J call TRBJ2-1; 9 positions agree with TRBD2. J lost 1 base, V lost 6 bases, and 4 bases had no gene match. The germline gives CDR1 MNHEY, CDR2 SVGEGT. This CDR3 comprises 15 residues. In DNA form, the CDR3 reads TGTGCCAGCAGCCTAGCGGGGACGTCCTACAATGAGCAGTTCTTC. Translated, it gives CASSLAGTSYNEQFF.

The J gene is TRBJ2-4, the V gene TRBV5-1; D is ambiguous. Trimming left V 4 bases short and J 0 bases short, with 5 bases between. The CDR3 is 13 amino acids. Looked up from germline, CDR1 is SGHRS and CDR2 is YFSETQ. The CDR3, as DNA: TGCGCCAGCAGCGAGGTAGCCAAAAACATTCAGTACTTC. It specifies CASSEVAKNIQYF.

The chain is built from TRBV4-1 and TRBJ1-4; 12 bases fit TRBD1. CDR1 and CDR2 from the germline V gene are MGHRA and YSYEKL. Trimming at V came to 2 bases and at J to 3 bases, leaving 4 bases not matched to a gene. The CDR3 consists of 17 residues. The CDR3 DNA follows: TGCGCCAGCAGCCAACCGGGACAGGGGGCCTCTAATGAAAAACTGTTTTTT. Amino acid sequence: CASSQPGQGASNEKLFF.

The chain couples TRBV3-1 (or the pseudogene TRBV3-2) to TRBJ1-1; D is perhaps TRBD1 (6 bases). The CDR3 spans 20 residues. From germline, CDR1 is LGHDT and CDR2 YNNKEL (reference sequence). The ends were cut back, 2 bases at V and 0 bases at J, with 25 bases in the middle. In DNA form, the CDR3 reads TGTGCCAGCAGCCAAACAAGTTACAGGGATTTTAATTGGATGAACACTGAAGCTTTCTTT. Amino acids: CASSQTSYRDFNWMNTEAFF.

This chain connects TRBV30 to TRBJ2-4; TRBD1 matches at 7 bases. CDR3 size: 15 residues. J gave up 0 bases and V 2 bases, and 4 bases lay outside the gene matches. Germline values: CDR1 GTSNPN, CDR2 SVGIG (reference sequence). The CDR3 region is CAWSLQGKAKNIQYF. CDR3 nucleotides: TGTGCCTGGAGTCTACAGGGGAAAGCCAAAAACATTCAGTACTTC. Filled out from reference TRBV30 and TRBJ2-4, the complete variable domain reads SQTIHQWPATLVQPVGSPLSLECTVEGTSNPNLYWYRQAAGRGLQLLFYSVGIGQISSEVPQNLSASRPQDRQFILSSKKLLLSDSGFYLCAWSLQGKAKNIQYFGAGTRLSVL.

The chain combines TRBV28 with TRBJ1-1; possibly TRBD1 for D (5 bases). The germline V gene has CDR1 MDHEN and CDR2 SYDVKM. Between the trimmed V and J ends, which lost 6 bases and 3 bases, there was a span of 11 bases. This CDR3 comprises 13 residues. CDR3 in amino acids: CASSHGGYTEAFF. CDR3 DNA: TGTGCCAGCAGCCACGGGGGGTACACTGAAGCTTTCTTT.

The rearrangement joins TRBV6-1 to TRBJ2-5; 14 bases agree with TRBD2. V shed 4 bases and J 5 bases; nucleotides not matched to a gene: 9. The CDR3 is 17 residues long. The germline V gene has CDR1 MNHNS and CDR2 SASEGT. CDR3 in amino acids: CASSGRLAGGSGETQYF. For the CDR3, the DNA is TGTGCCAGCAGTGGAAGACTAGCGGGGGGGTCAGGGGAGACCCAGTACTTC.

V and J are TRBV7-3 and TRBJ2-1; possibly TRBD1 for D (6 bases). The V and J ends lost 4 bases and 9 bases respectively, with 10 bases between them. This CDR3 has 12 residues. Per the germline V gene, CDR1 is SGHTA and CDR2 is FQGTGA. In DNA form, the CDR3 reads TGTGCCAGCAGCTACAGGGATAGTGAGCAGTTCTTC. This translates into CASSYRDSEQFF.

About this clone: The junction differs from germline at one of its ends, possibly a read error. V usage is TRBV4-3 and J usage is TRBJ1-6, with 8 nucleotides matching TRBD1. This CDR3 has 14 amino acids. Germline V gene sequence: CDR1 LGHNA, CDR2 YSLEER. Here the CDR3 DNA reads TGCGCCAGCAGTCAAGGACAGGGAAATTCACCCCTCCACTTT. Protein product: CASSQGQGNSPLHF.

The chain joins TRBV20-1 to TRBJ2-5; no definite D call. The CDR3 length is 11 residues. Germline V gene data show CDR1 as DFQATT and CDR2 as SNEGSKA (reference sequence). The V and J ends lost 0 bases and 4 bases respectively, with 3 bases between them. This CDR3 reads CSARDLETQYF. The CDR3 DNA is TGCAGTGCTAGAGATCTAGAGACCCAGTACTTC.

V gene TRBV6-1 combines with J gene TRBJ1-5; a possible D gene is TRBD1 (6 bases). Trimming cost V 0 bases and J 2 bases, with 8 bases left between them. This CDR3 comprises 15 residues. CDR1 and CDR2 (germline): MNHNS, SASEGT. The CDR3 DNA is TGTGCCAGCAGTGAAGCAGGGGGTCGCAATCAGCCCCAGCATTTT. Amino acid sequence: CASSEAGGRNQPQHF.